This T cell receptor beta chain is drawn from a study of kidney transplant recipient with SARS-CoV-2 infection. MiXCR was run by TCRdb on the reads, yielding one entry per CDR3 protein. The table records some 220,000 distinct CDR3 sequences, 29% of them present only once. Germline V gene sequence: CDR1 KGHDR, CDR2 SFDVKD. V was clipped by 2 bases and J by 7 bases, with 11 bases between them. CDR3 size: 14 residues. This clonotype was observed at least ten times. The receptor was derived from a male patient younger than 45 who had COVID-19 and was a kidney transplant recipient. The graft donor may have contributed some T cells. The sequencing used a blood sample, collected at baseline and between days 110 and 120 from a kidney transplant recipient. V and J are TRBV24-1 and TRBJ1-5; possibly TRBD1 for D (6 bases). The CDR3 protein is CATSDYRVGQPQHF. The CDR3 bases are TGTGCCACCAGTGATTACAGGGTCGGCCAGCCCCAGCATTTT.